The following is a T cell receptor (beta chain) sequence with its context. The primer mix had 60 Vbeta and 13 Jbeta primers. Clones were sequenced by immunoSEQ multiplex PCR, and TCRdb holds only the in-frame ones, with some missing. Here the sample spans 120,000 to 150,000 clones, around 80% being singletons. This sample stems from a study of cytomegalovirus exposure and HLA in healthy donors. Trimming left V 3 bases short and J 2 bases short, with 8 bases between. The CDR3 is made up of 13 amino acids. Germline V gives CDR1 MNHEY, CDR2 SMNVEV (reference sequence). The chain employs TRBV27 and TRBJ2-7; D is unclear. The material sequenced was PBMCs. This TCR was recovered from a female donor in good health and CMV-seronegative. The CDR3 reads CASSLGYAYEQYF. CDR3 bases: TGTGCCAGCAGTTTGGGCTACGCCTACGAGCAGTACTTC.